The 21 T cell receptor beta chains below were found in one sample sequenced in a study of beta chain features in type 1 diabetes. Study findings and constraints: People with Type 1 diabetes carried modestly yet significantly shorter TCRB CDR3s in all four CD4+ subsets.

Expressed TCRB transcripts were sequenced, since all the RNA that had been isolated was reverse transcribed. Here immunoSEQ multiplex PCR was the method, and the copy in TCRdb shows in-frame clones only, minus some. Among nearly 700,000 clones listed, over 10% were seen once. These TCRs are of unknown antigen specificity. The sample was naive CD4+ T cells from blood. Receptors were obtained from a man aged 18 to 35 with type 1 diabetes.

V and J are TRBV6-1 and TRBJ2-3, with a weak D call TRBD1 (5 bases). The CDR3 is 12 residues long. Germline V lookup: CDR1 MNHNS, CDR2 SASEGT. V lost 6 bases and J 6 bases, leaving 10 bases between the germline ends. The CDR3 nucleotides read TGTGCCAGCAGCCTGCAGGGTGATACGCAGTATTTT. This encodes CASSLQGDTQYF.

In its sample, this clone was seen a few times. The chain is built from TRBV30 and TRBJ1-1; D may be TRBD1 (5 bases). Germline V gives CDR1 GTSNPN, CDR2 SVGIG (reference sequence). V lost 3 bases and J 4 bases, leaving 9 bases between the germline ends. CDR3 length: 12 amino acids. The CDR3 DNA follows: TGTGCCTGGAGAGGGGAAGGCACTGAAGCTTTCTTT. Its translation: CAWRGEGTEAFF.

This clone came up a few times. V is TRBV5-4 and J is TRBJ1-4; D remains ambiguous. CDR1 is SGHNT, CDR2 YYREEE, per germline (reference sequence). The length of the CDR3 is 12 residues. The germline V and J ends were trimmed by 2 bases and 10 bases, with 9 bases remaining between them. The CDR3 here is CASSLASGKLFF. CDR3 coding DNA: TGTGCCAGCAGCTTAGCGTCGGGAAAACTGTTTTTT.

This clone turned up a few times. This chain uses TRBV15 with TRBJ2-1; 11 bases map to TRBD2. V gave up 0 bases and J gave up 10 bases; unmatched junction bases: 8. CDR1 LNHNV and CDR2 YYDKDF come from the germline V gene (reference sequence). The length of the CDR3 is 16 residues. In DNA form, the CDR3 reads TGTGCCACCAGCAGAGAGCTCCCTTTAGCGGGAGGGGAGCAGTTCTTC. It encodes CATSRELPLAGGEQFF.

This clone was counted between two and nine times. V gene TRBV19 combines with J gene TRBJ1-2; D is undetermined. V dropped 4 bases and J dropped 2 bases, with 11 bases sitting between them. The CDR3 length is 14 residues. Germline CDR1 LNHDA, CDR2 SQIVND (reference sequence). The CDR3 sequence: CASSTIDGNYGYTF. In DNA, the CDR3 is TGTGCCAGTAGTACCATCGACGGGAACTATGGCTACACCTTC.

This clone occurred a few times. V gene TRBV11-2 combines with J gene TRBJ2-7, with D uncertain. The germline V and J ends were trimmed by 0 bases and 7 bases, with 7 bases remaining between them. CDR1 SGHAT and CDR2 FQNNGV come from the germline V gene. The CDR3 extends over 12 amino acids. The CDR3 reads CASSLDVREQYF. CDR3 sequence (DNA): TGTGCCAGCAGCTTAGATGTCAGAGAGCAGTACTTC. The complete variable domain, with remaining parts taken from reference TRBV11-2 and TRBJ2-7, reads EAGVAQSPRYKIIEKRQSVAFWCNPISGHATLYWYQQILGQGPKLLIQFQNNGVVDDSQLPKDRFSAERLKGVDSTLKIQPAKLEDSAVYLCASSLDVREQYFGPGTRLTVT.

The chain is built from TRBV19 and TRBJ2-1, with D maybe TRBD2 (6 bases). From germline, CDR1 is LNHDA and CDR2 SQIVND (reference sequence). CDR3 length equals 16 residues. V lost 5 bases, J lost 1 base, and 15 bases lay in between. CDR3 sequence (DNA): TGTGCCAGTAGTTCCCATGTCGCGGGGTCCTACAATGAGCAGTTCTTC. It yields the protein CASSSHVAGSYNEQFF.

The chain carries TRBV13 and TRBJ1-1; weak D call: TRBD1 (6 bases). Trimming shortened V by 5 bases and J by 8 bases, and 12 bases separated the two germline ends. The CDR3 totals 12 residues. From germline, CDR1 is PRHDT and CDR2 FYEKMQ (reference sequence). The CDR3 region is CASSRRDREAFF. CDR3 coding DNA: TGTGCCAGCAGCCGCAGAGACAGGGAAGCTTTCTTT.

The CDR3 protein is CASSLDSPPGELFF. As DNA, the CDR3 is TGCGCCAGCAGCTTAGACAGCCCCCCCGGGGAGCTGTTTTTT. The chain combines TRBV5-1 with TRBJ2-2; tentative D call: TRBD1 (5 bases). The V end lost 2 bases, the J end lost 6 bases, and 11 bases lay between the germline ends. Per the germline V gene, CDR1 is SGHRS and CDR2 is YFSETQ. This CDR3 region has 14 residues. Complete variable domain (other parts from reference TRBV5-1 and TRBJ2-2): KAGVTQTPRYLIKTRGQQVTLSCSPISGHRSVSWYQQTPGQGLQFLFEYFSETQRNKGNFPGRFSGRQFSNSRSEMNVSTLELGDSALYLCASSLDSPPGELFFGEGSRLTVL.

In this sample, this clone turned up a few times. CDR3 region: CASTFQGPNTEAFF. The CDR3 coding sequence is TGTGCCAGTACTTTTCAGGGACCGAACACTGAAGCTTTCTTT. The chain employs TRBV19 and TRBJ1-1; tentatively, D is TRBD1 (5 bases). There are 14 residues in the CDR3. V was pared by 7 bases and J by 1 base, with 13 bases between. CDR1 and CDR2 (germline): LNHDA, SQIVND (reference sequence).

This clone was detected a few times. The chain is built from TRBV6-5 and TRBJ1-2; TRBD1 aligns across 9 bases. Germline CDR1 and CDR2: MNHEY and SVGAGI. This CDR3 is built from 14 residues. V was clipped by 8 bases and J by 2 bases; unmatched bases: 6. The CDR3 DNA reads as TGTGCCAGCCGAGGGACAGGGACGAACTATGGCTACACCTTC. This translates into CASRGTGTNYGYTF.

The chain joins TRBV30 to TRBJ1-3; D ambiguous. Germline V gene lookup returns CDR1 GTSNPN and CDR2 SVGIG (reference sequence). The CDR3 is made up of 16 amino acids. Trimming left V 0 bases short and J 0 bases short, with 12 bases between. This CDR3 reads CAWSVRLWSSGNTIYF. Written as DNA, the CDR3 is TGTGCCTGGAGTGTACGTCTCTGGAGCTCTGGAAACACCATATATTTT.

The chain combines TRBV7-8 with TRBJ2-1, with 10 bases lining up with TRBD2. The CDR3 extends over 17 amino acids. Germline lookup yields CDR1 SGHVS and CDR2 FQNEAQ. The junction had 2 bases not matched to a gene; V was cut back by 0 bases and J by 0 bases. CDR3 protein: CASSLAPSGSSYNEQFF. The CDR3 DNA reads as TGTGCCAGCAGCTTAGCACCTAGCGGGAGCTCCTACAATGAGCAGTTCTTC.

This clone was seen more than once but under ten times. V gene TRBV6-5 combines with J gene TRBJ2-7; 9 bases align to TRBD1. Trimming took 6 bases from V and 7 from J; bases not matched to a gene: 13. This CDR3 spans 15 amino acids. The germline V gene has CDR1 MNHEY and CDR2 SVGAGI. DNA for the CDR3: TGTGCCAGCAGGTCTGGCGGGACAGGGTCCCGAGAGCAGTACTTC. This codes for CASRSGGTGSREQYF.

The gene calls are TRBV4-2 and TRBJ1-1, with D perhaps TRBD1 (6 bases). Between the trimmed V and J ends, which lost 5 bases and 4 bases, there was a span of 14 bases. Germline CDR1 LGHNA, CDR2 YNFKEQ. The CDR3 has 14 residues. As DNA, the CDR3 is TGTGCCAGCAGCACAGGGCAAGGGGTCACTGAAGCTTTCTTT. It codes for CASSTGQGVTEAFF.

In nucleotides, the CDR3 is TGTGCCAGCAGCGTAGGTCAGGGGAGGTACGAGCAGTACTTC. Protein: CASSVGQGRYEQYF. J is TRBJ2-7 and V is TRBV9; D tentatively fits TRBD1 or TRBD2 (6 bases each). Germline-derived CDR1 and CDR2 are SGDLS and YYNGEE. The CDR3 is 14 residues long. Trimming left V 0 bases short and J 4 bases short, with 11 bases between. Supplemented by reference TRBV9 and TRBJ2-7, the full variable domain reads DSGVTQTPKHLITATGQRVTLRCSPRSGDLSVYWYQQSLDQGLQFLIQYYNGEERAKGNILERFSAQQFPDLHSELNLSSLELGDSALYFCASSVGQGRYEQYFGPGTRLTVT.

The table lists this clone with a few counts. A junction boundary mismatches the germline segment, possibly from a read error. This chain uses TRBV6-5 with TRBJ2-5; a possible D gene is TRBD2 (6 bases). This CDR3 has 14 amino acids. Per the germline V gene, CDR1 is MNHEY and CDR2 is SVGAGI. The CDR3 loop is CAISEGTSRKTQYF. The CDR3, as DNA: TGTGCCATCAGTGAGGGTACTAGCCGAAAGACCCAGTACTTC.

This clone was seen only a few times. The chain is built from TRBV15 and TRBJ1-2; D might be TRBD1 (5 bases). The CDR3 is 18 amino acids. Germline V CDR1 and CDR2: LNHNV, YYDKDF (reference sequence). V was clipped by 3 bases and J by 7 bases, with 27 bases between them. CDR3 loop: CATSSLPSYQGGMSGYTF. The DNA for the CDR3 is TGTGCCACCAGCAGCCTTCCATCTTACCAGGGAGGGATGAGTGGCTACACCTTC.

This clone was found a few times. The rearrangement joins TRBV4-1 to TRBJ2-7, with a possible D match to TRBD1 (7 bases). The CDR3 runs to 13 residues. Trimming removed 4 bases from V and 2 bases from J, with 9 bases in between. Germline lookup yields CDR1 MGHRA and CDR2 YSYEKL. This chain's CDR3 is CASSRGTAYEQYF. For the CDR3, the DNA is TGCGCCAGCAGCCGCGGGACAGCCTACGAGCAGTACTTC.

V usage is TRBV2 and J usage is TRBJ1-2, with D tentatively TRBD1 (5 bases). This CDR3 has 14 residues. Trimming stripped 7 bases from V and 6 bases from J, with 18 bases between. Germline assignment: CDR1 SNHLY and CDR2 FYNNEI. The CDR3 nucleotides are TGTGCCAGCAAATTGAGCTTGGGACTGAATGGCTACACCTTC. Protein product: CASKLSLGLNGYTF.

The chain is built from TRBV4-1 and TRBJ1-2; tentatively, D is TRBD1 (5 bases). The CDR3 length is 13 residues. Germline V gene sequence: CDR1 MGHRA, CDR2 YSYEKL. V lost 4 bases, J lost 6 bases, and 12 bases lay in between. This CDR3 reads CASSLQGADGYTF. CDR3 coding DNA: TGCGCCAGCAGCCTTCAGGGAGCGGATGGCTACACCTTC.